The 32 T cell receptor beta chains reported below all come from one sample, sequenced in a study of blood T cell repertoires in COVID-19. The table came from immunoSEQ multiplex PCR; TCRdb's copy has only in-frame clones and leaves some out. The data contain around 300,000 clones, 70% to 90% of them singletons. The specimen was PBMCs or T cells enriched from blood (not recorded which). These receptors were taken from a woman under 40 who had recovered from COVID-19.

This clone appeared a few times. The chain combines TRBV18 with TRBJ1-2; 7 positions agree with TRBD1. The V gene end was trimmed by 4 bases and the J gene end by 0 bases; junction bases not matched to a gene: 5. The CDR3 has 15 amino acids. Per the germline V gene, CDR1 is KGHSH and CDR2 is LQKENI. CDR3 DNA: TGTGCCAGCTCACAACAGGGACAGTCTAACTATGGCTACACCTTC. As protein: CASSQQGQSNYGYTF.

The chain recombines TRBV28 with TRBJ2-5, with a weak D call TRBD1 (7 bases). V shed 6 bases and J shed 0 bases, with 17 bases lying between them. Germline CDR1 and CDR2: MDHEN and SYDVKM. The CDR3 spans 16 residues. The CDR3 DNA follows: TGTGCCAGCAGCCTCAGGACAGGAGGGTACCAAGAGACCCAGTACTTC. Residues: CASSLRTGGYQETQYF.

The gene calls are TRBV7-3 and TRBJ1-1; 8 bases are shared with TRBD1. The germline V gene has CDR1 SGHTA and CDR2 FQGTGA. The CDR3 has 14 amino acids. The V gene end was trimmed by 5 bases and the J gene end by 8 bases; junction bases not matched to a gene: 10. This chain's CDR3 is CASSPGGTGPEAFF. CDR3 bases: TGTGCCAGCAGCCCAGGAGGGACAGGACCGGAAGCTTTCTTT. The full variable domain, its missing parts supplied by reference TRBV7-3 and TRBJ1-1, is GAGVSQTPSNKVTEKGKYVELRCDPISGHTALYWYRQSLGQGPEFLIYFQGTGAADDSGLPNDRFFAVRPEGSVSTLKIQRTERGDSAVYLCASSPGGTGPEAFFGQGTRLTVV.

In this sample, this clone turned up once. The chain employs TRBV7-2 and TRBJ1-6, with 9 bases matching TRBD1. CDR3 length: 13 amino acids. V lost 10 bases to trimming and J lost 10 bases; unmatched junction nucleotides: 8. Germline loops: CDR1 SGHTA, CDR2 FQGNSA. CDR3 amino acids: CAIPGQGVSPLHF. The CDR3 nucleotides read TGTGCCATCCCGGGACAGGGTGTATCACCCCTCCACTTT.

This clone occurred once. This sequence joins TRBV29-1 and TRBJ1-2, with a tentative D call TRBD1 (6 bases). The V end was cut by 6 bases, the J end by 0 bases, with 11 bases between. The germline V gene encodes CDR1 SQVTM and CDR2 ANQGSEA. The CDR3 is 13 amino acids. This CDR3 reads CSVSGGANYGYTF. CDR3 sequence (DNA): TGCAGCGTGTCGGGGGGCGCTAACTATGGCTACACCTTC.

The V gene is TRBV6-5, the J gene TRBJ2-3, with TRBD2 identical over 12 bases. This CDR3 comprises 15 residues. Germline V CDR1 and CDR2: MNHEY, SVGAGI. The V gene end was trimmed by 7 bases and the J gene end by 2 bases; junction bases not matched to a gene: 4. The CDR3 nucleotides read TGTGCCAGCAACCTAGCGGGGGGGCCCACAGATACGCAGTATTTT. It yields the protein CASNLAGGPTDTQYF.

DNA for the CDR3: TGTGCCAGCAGTCCCCGTTGGGGCGGTGAAAAACTGTTTTTT. Protein product: CASSPRWGGEKLFF. V and J are TRBV27 and TRBJ1-4; TRBD1 might be the D (5 bases). V dropped 5 bases and J dropped 7 bases, with 14 bases sitting between them. CDR1 is MNHEY and CDR2 is SMNVEV in the germline V gene (reference sequence). This CDR3 region has 14 residues.

This sequence joins TRBV10-3 and TRBJ1-2; D gene ambiguous. The CDR3 spans 13 residues. Between the trimmed V and J ends, which lost 4 bases and 7 bases, there was a span of 13 bases. Germline values: CDR1 ENHRY, CDR2 SYGVKD. CDR3 sequence reads: CAISGPGDGGYTF. CDR3 in DNA: TGTGCCATCAGTGGCCCGGGAGATGGTGGCTACACCTTC.

The DNA for the CDR3 is TGTGCCAGCAGCTTAGGCGGGACAGGGGATCAAGAGACCCAGTACTTC. It codes for CASSLGGTGDQETQYF. This chain links TRBV7-6 with TRBJ2-5; 10 bases fit TRBD1. The trim removed 1 base at V and 2 bases at J, leaving 4 bases unmatched. Germline V gene sequence: CDR1 SGHVS, CDR2 FNYEAQ. The CDR3 is 16 amino acids. The complete variable domain, with remaining parts taken from reference TRBV7-6 and TRBJ2-5, reads GAGVSQSPRYKVTKRGQDVALRCDPISGHVSLYWYRQALGQGPEFLTYFNYEAQQDKSGLPNDRFSAERPEGSISTLTIQRTEQRDSAMYRCASSLGGTGDQETQYFGPGTRLLVL.

The V and J genes are TRBV15 and TRBJ1-2; 7 nucleotides agree with TRBD1. With 0 bases clipped from V and 8 bases from J, the junction kept 12 bases outside the gene matches. Germline CDR1 reads LNHNV; CDR2 reads YYDKDF (reference sequence). CDR3 length equals 16 residues. DNA for the CDR3: TGTGCCACCAGCAGAGATCGAGGGGGCGTAGTACGGGGCTACACCTTC. It yields the protein CATSRDRGGVVRGYTF.

The chain uses TRBV10-2 and TRBJ2-7; 11 positions agree with TRBD2. Germline CDR1 is WSHSY and CDR2 is SAAADI. The ends lost 6 bases at V and 0 bases at J; junction bases unmatched: 10. The CDR3 sequence is 17 residues long. DNA for the CDR3: TGCGCCAGCAGAGGGCTAGCGGGGGGTCTCCCCTCCTACGAGCAGTACTTC. Translation: CASRGLAGGLPSYEQYF.

This clone occurred once. The CDR3 sequence is CASSQEQGFLSDTQYF. In DNA form, the CDR3 reads TGTGCCAGCAGCCAAGAACAGGGCTTTTTATCCGATACGCAGTATTTT. The chain is built from TRBV4-2 and TRBJ2-3, with D perhaps TRBD1 (6 bases). Germline assignment: CDR1 LGHNA and CDR2 YNFKEQ. Trimming took off 0 bases at V and 6 bases at J, with 16 bases between the two ends. CDR3 length: 16 residues.

Here the CDR3 reads CASTNRDSYNSPLHF. The CDR3 bases are TGTGCCAGTACCAATCGGGACTCCTATAATTCACCCCTCCACTTT. The chain combines TRBV19 with TRBJ1-6; D not certain. The V gene lost 7 bases and the J gene lost 0 bases, with 10 bases spanning the gap. The CDR3 has 15 amino acids. Per the germline V gene, CDR1 is LNHDA and CDR2 is SQIVND (reference sequence).

The V gene is TRBV5-1, the J gene TRBJ1-1, with D perhaps matching TRBD1 (6 bases). The CDR3 is 14 residues long. V lost 4 bases to trimming and J lost 6 bases, with 16 bases between them. Germline lookup yields CDR1 SGHRS and CDR2 YFSETQ. CDR3 in amino acids: CASSQLQGSAEAFF. The CDR3 DNA reads as TGCGCCAGCAGCCAACTACAGGGTTCGGCTGAAGCTTTCTTT.

The rearrangement links TRBV30 to TRBJ2-1; no definite D call. The germline CDR1 and CDR2 sequences are GTSNPN and SVGIG (reference sequence). The V end lost 4 bases, the J end lost 2 bases, and 18 bases lay between the germline ends. This CDR3 spans 16 amino acids. CDR3 nucleotide sequence: TGTGCCTGGACTACCCCAGGCTCCATCACCTACAATGAGCAGTTCTTC. It is translated as CAWTTPGSITYNEQFF.

The chain couples TRBV4-3 to TRBJ1-2; 7 bases match TRBD1. V lost 6 bases, J lost 2 bases, and 6 bases stayed unmatched. Germline CDR1 is LGHNA and CDR2 is YSLEER. This CDR3 region has 14 residues. The CDR3 DNA reads as TGCGCCAGCAGTCAAACCAGGGGGAACTATGGCTACACCTTC. Residues: CASSQTRGNYGYTF.

V and J are TRBV5-4 and TRBJ1-6; TRBD1 is a possible D gene (6 bases). The V end lost 2 bases, the J end lost 6 bases, and 12 bases lay between the germline ends. Germline V gene sequence: CDR1 SGHNT, CDR2 YYREEE (reference sequence). This CDR3 is built from 15 residues. In nucleotides, the CDR3 is TGTGCCAGCAGCTTAGGAGGACAGATTAATTCACCCCTCCACTTT. Protein product: CASSLGGQINSPLHF.

The chain joins TRBV12-3 or TRBV12-4 to TRBJ2-7; the D is unclear. This CDR3 spans 11 amino acids. Trimming shortened V by 2 bases and J by 6 bases, and 5 bases separated the two germline ends. The CDR3 nucleotides read TGTGCCAGCAGTTTACGCGCCGAGCAGTACTTC. Translation: CASSLRAEQYF.

The V gene is TRBV24-1, the J gene TRBJ1-5; perhaps TRBD1 as D (5 bases). The germline V gene encodes CDR1 KGHDR and CDR2 SFDVKD. This CDR3 is built from 16 residues. V was trimmed by 2 bases and J by 0 bases, leaving 10 bases between them. Written as DNA, the CDR3 is TGTGCCACCAGTGATTCTACAGGTTTTAGCAATCAGCCCCAGCATTTT. It encodes CATSDSTGFSNQPQHF.

The chain couples TRBV5-1 to TRBJ2-1; TRBD2 might be the D (5 bases). This CDR3 region has 15 residues. V was trimmed by 4 bases and J by 0 bases, leaving 11 bases between them. Germline CDR1 is SGHRS and CDR2 is YFSETQ. The CDR3 is CASSPSGNSYNEQFF. The CDR3 DNA sequence: TGCGCCAGCAGCCCGTCGGGGAACTCCTACAATGAGCAGTTCTTC.

The chain employs TRBV19 and TRBJ1-5; a weak D match, TRBD1 (6 bases). The V gene lost 6 bases and the J gene lost 0 bases, with 9 bases spanning the gap. Germline-derived CDR1 and CDR2 are LNHDA and SQIVND (reference sequence). This CDR3 comprises 14 residues. For the CDR3, the DNA is TGTGCCAGTAGAGGACAGTATAGCAATCAGCCCCAGCATTTT. This gives the protein CASRGQYSNQPQHF.

The sample holds a few counts of this clone. The chain links TRBV7-2 to TRBJ1-3; weak D call: TRBD1 (6 bases). Trimming pared 2 bases from V and 3 bases from J, leaving 11 bases between. This CDR3 spans 15 amino acids. Germline V lookup: CDR1 SGHTA, CDR2 FQGNSA. The CDR3 region is CASSLNRVGGNTIYF. For the CDR3, the DNA is TGTGCCAGCAGCTTAAACAGGGTGGGTGGAAACACCATATATTTT.

Comments on this clone: This specimen includes other DNA sequences encoding the same CDR3. This chain uses TRBV7-2 with TRBJ2-3; possibly TRBD2 for D (5 bases). CDR1 is SGHTA and CDR2 is FQGNSA in the germline V gene. The CDR3 runs 12 residues. Trimming removed 4 bases from V and 4 bases from J, with 6 bases in between. DNA of the CDR3: TGTGCCAGCAGCTCGAGGGCAGATACGCAGTATTTT. Its protein product is CASSSRADTQYF.

The chain carries TRBV30 and TRBJ1-4; 9 bases align to TRBD1. The CDR3 length is 13 residues. Losses at the gene ends were 5 bases for V and 7 bases for J; bases not matched to a gene: 5. CDR1 and CDR2 (germline): GTSNPN, SVGIG (reference sequence). CDR3 region: CAWETGGLEKLFF. CDR3 sequence (DNA): TGTGCCTGGGAGACAGGGGGTCTTGAAAAACTGTTTTTT.

The CDR3 loop reads CASSSILPGQGNYGYTF. CDR3 coding DNA: TGTGCCAGCAGCTCGATTCTACCGGGACAGGGAAACTATGGCTACACCTTC. This sequence joins TRBV5-6 and TRBJ1-2; 9 bases map to TRBD1. CDR3 length: 17 residues. Germline V gene data show CDR1 as SGHDT and CDR2 as YYEEEE. Germline trimming cut 3 bases from V and 2 bases from J; bases unmatched to any gene: 11.

V gene TRBV28 combines with J gene TRBJ1-2; unclear D gene. Germline CDR1 MDHEN, CDR2 SYDVKM. The CDR3 extends over 14 amino acids. Trimming removed 6 bases at V and 8 bases at J, with 19 bases between. The CDR3 is CASSGGHELWGYTF. The CDR3 bases are TGTGCCAGCAGCGGAGGCCACGAACTATGGGGCTACACCTTC.

The V call is TRBV19, the J call TRBJ2-7, with D unclear. From germline, CDR1 is LNHDA and CDR2 SQIVND (reference sequence). The germline V and J ends were trimmed by 6 bases and 0 bases, with 12 bases remaining between them. CDR3 size: 14 residues. The DNA for the CDR3 is TGTGCCAGTAGCCGTGACGGGTTCTCCTACGAGCAGTACTTC. It translates to CASSRDGFSYEQYF.

The rearrangement links TRBV19 to TRBJ1-1; D not resolved. Germline V gene lookup returns CDR1 LNHDA and CDR2 SQIVND (reference sequence). The germline V and J ends were trimmed by 6 bases and 3 bases, with 14 bases remaining between them. The CDR3 extends over 14 amino acids. The CDR3: CASRMRRVDTEAFF. CDR3 sequence (DNA): TGTGCCAGTAGGATGAGGAGGGTGGACACTGAAGCTTTCTTT.

The V call is TRBV4-2, the J call TRBJ2-3; 7 bases are a match to TRBD2. The J segment lost 0 bases and the V segment lost 4 bases, leaving 22 bases of the junction unmatched. CDR1 is LGHNA and CDR2 is YNFKEQ in the germline V gene. The CDR3 covers 21 residues. CDR3 nucleotides: TGTGCCAGCAGCCGCGCCTCGAGGCCTAGCGGCTATTTTACTAGCACAGATACGCAGTATTTT. Its translation is CASSRASRPSGYFTSTDTQYF.

The chain recombines TRBV19 with TRBJ1-2; 9 bases map to TRBD1. V lost 1 base, J lost 8 bases, and 8 bases stayed unmatched. The CDR3 has 15 amino acids. Germline values: CDR1 LNHDA, CDR2 SQIVND (reference sequence). CDR3: CASSIGLDRGGGYTF. The CDR3 DNA follows: TGTGCCAGTAGTATAGGCTTGGACAGGGGAGGAGGCTACACCTTC.

V usage is TRBV27 and J usage is TRBJ1-2, with TRBD1 identical over 7 bases. V trimming: 5 bases; J trimming: 8 bases; junction bases outside the gene matches: 8. The CDR3 sequence is 13 residues long. The V gene's germline CDR1 is MNHEY and CDR2 SMNVEV (reference sequence). The CDR3 here is CASSPRGLGGYTF. The CDR3 coding sequence is TGTGCCAGCAGTCCGAGGGGGCTGGGGGGCTACACCTTC.

The chain has TRBV6-1 and TRBJ1-5; D is unclear. V was shortened by 4 bases and J by 1 base, with 14 bases between the two germline ends. The CDR3 totals 16 residues. The germline V gene encodes CDR1 MNHNS and CDR2 SASEGT. The CDR3 loop reads CASSAEVRESNQPQHF. As DNA, the CDR3 is TGTGCCAGCAGTGCCGAGGTCCGGGAAAGCAATCAGCCCCAGCATTTT.